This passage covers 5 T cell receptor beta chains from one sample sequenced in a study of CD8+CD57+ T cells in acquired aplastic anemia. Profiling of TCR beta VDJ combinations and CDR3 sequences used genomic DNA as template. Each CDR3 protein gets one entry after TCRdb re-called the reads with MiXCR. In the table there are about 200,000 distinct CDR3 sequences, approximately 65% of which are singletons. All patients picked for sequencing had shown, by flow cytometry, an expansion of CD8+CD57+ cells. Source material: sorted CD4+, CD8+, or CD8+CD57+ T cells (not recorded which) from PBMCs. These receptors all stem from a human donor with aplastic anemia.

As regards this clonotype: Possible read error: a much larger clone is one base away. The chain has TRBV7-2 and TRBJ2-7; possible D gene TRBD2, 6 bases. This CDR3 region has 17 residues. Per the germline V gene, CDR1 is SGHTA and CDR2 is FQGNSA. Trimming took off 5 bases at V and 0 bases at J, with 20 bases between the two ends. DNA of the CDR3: TGTGCCAGCAGCCTAGGCGGGATTGGACTCAACTCCTACGAGCAGTACTTC. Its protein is CASSLGGIGLNSYEQYF.

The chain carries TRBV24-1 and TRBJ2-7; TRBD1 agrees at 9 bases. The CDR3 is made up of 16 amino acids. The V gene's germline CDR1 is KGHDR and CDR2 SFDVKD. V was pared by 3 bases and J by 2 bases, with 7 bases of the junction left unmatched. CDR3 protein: CATSDPLTGGPYEQYF. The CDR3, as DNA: TGTGCCACCAGTGATCCGCTGACAGGGGGGCCCTACGAGCAGTACTTC.

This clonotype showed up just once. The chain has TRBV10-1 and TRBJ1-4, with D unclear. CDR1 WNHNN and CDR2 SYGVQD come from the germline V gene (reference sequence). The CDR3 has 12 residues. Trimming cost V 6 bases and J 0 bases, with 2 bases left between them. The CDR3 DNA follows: TGCGCCAGCAGATCAACTAATGAAAAACTGTTTTTT. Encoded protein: CASRSTNEKLFF.

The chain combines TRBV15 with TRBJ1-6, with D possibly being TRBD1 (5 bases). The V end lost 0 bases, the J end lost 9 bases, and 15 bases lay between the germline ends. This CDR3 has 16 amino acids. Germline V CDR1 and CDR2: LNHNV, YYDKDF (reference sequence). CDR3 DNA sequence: TGTGCCACCAGCAGAGATCCTTCAGGGAGAAGTTCACCCCTCCACTTT. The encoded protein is CATSRDPSGRSSPLHF.

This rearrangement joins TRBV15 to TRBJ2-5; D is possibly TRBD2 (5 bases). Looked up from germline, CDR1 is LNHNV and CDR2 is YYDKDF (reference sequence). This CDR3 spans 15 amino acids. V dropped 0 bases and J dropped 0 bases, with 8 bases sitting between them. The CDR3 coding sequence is TGTGCCACCAGCAGAGATACGGGGTACCAAGAGACCCAGTACTTC. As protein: CATSRDTGYQETQYF.